The source of this T cell receptor (beta chain) is a study of T cells in localized non-small cell lung cancer. The repertoire was sequenced with immunoSEQ multiplex PCR; TCRdb's copy has only in-frame clones and lacks some. This sample yields tens of thousands of clones, of which 86% are seen a single time; 18% belongs to the top ten. Trimming removed 7 bases at V and 4 bases at J, with 10 bases between. The germline CDR1 and CDR2 sequences are LNHDA and SQIVND (reference sequence). This CDR3 region has 12 residues. The sequence came from a male donor at least 60 years old with stage III squamous cell lung carcinoma. The genes are TRBV19 and TRBJ2-5, with D hard to call. The sample here was peripheral blood, taken before any cancer treatment. Here the CDR3 reads CASTARGETQYF. Written as DNA, the CDR3 is TGTGCCAGTACCGCTCGCGGAGAGACCCAGTACTTC.